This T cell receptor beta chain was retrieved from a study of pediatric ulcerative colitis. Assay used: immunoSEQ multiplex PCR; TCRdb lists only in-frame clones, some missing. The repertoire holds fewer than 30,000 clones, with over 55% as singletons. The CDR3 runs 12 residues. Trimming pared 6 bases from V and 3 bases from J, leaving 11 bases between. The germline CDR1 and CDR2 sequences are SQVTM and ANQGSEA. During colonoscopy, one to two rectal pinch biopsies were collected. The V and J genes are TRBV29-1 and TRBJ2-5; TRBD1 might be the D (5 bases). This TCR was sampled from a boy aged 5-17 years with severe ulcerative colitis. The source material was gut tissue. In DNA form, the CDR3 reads TGCAGCGTCGAACAGACAGAAGAGACCCAGTACTTC. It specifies CSVEQTEETQYF.